This T cell receptor beta chain was captured in a study of tissue T cells after allogeneic stem cell transplantation. Study findings and constraints: Across patients, clones rarely overlapped, yet motif clusters were shared tissue-specifically. TCR repertoires tracked anatomic similarity, regardless of disease or transplant status.

Comments on this clone: As yet, its antigen is unknown. Genes and germline come from the mouse. Read data end 1 residue before the CDR3 end; the end is taken from the germline J gene.

Germline lookup yields CDR1 MSHET and CDR2 SYDVDS. The CDR3 length is 14 residues. V lost 3 bases to trimming and J lost 0 bases, with 8 bases between them. Method: immunoSEQ multiplex PCR; TCRdb's copy keeps in-frame clones and lacks some. The table shows approximately 50,000 clones, with around 72% occurring only once. This chain uses TRBV29 with TRBJ1-2; D is ambiguous. The sequencing input was sorted cells pooled from one or two spleens. The sequence derives from a pool of C57BL/6 mice in good health. The CDR3 is CASSFLGANSDYTF. The CDR3 DNA, read in part, is TGTGCTAGCAGTTTTCTGGGTGCAAACTCCGACTACACC.